This is a list of T cell receptor beta chains from one sample in a study of regulatory T cells in long-lasting Graves disease. MiXCR, applied by TCRdb to the multiplex PCR reads, yields one record per CDR3 protein. The table has roughly 420,000 distinct CDR3 sequences, roughly 15% seen once. The same sample was also used in a study of T cells in Graves' hyperthyroidism and ophthalmopathy.

The specimen comprised peripheral blood mononuclear cells (PBMCs), sampled at new diagnosis, from a patient treated with antithyroid drugs. The receptors were gathered from a woman aged 25-40 years with Graves disease. CDR3s include the opening cysteine and the closing phenylalanine or tryptophan. The order of the fields is V gene, J gene, clone size, D gene, CDR3 protein, CDR3 DNA. A D gene is named only where the DNA matches it firmly. The listing skips clone size in some rows; elsewhere it reads once, few, many or a size class.

v_gene: TRBV9; j_gene: TRBJ1-6; abundance: -; d_gene: -; CDR3aa: CASSRTRVSSYNSPLHF; CDR3nt: TGTGCCAGCAGCAGAACCAGGGTGAGCTCCTATAATTCACCCCTCCACTTT
v_gene: TRBV7-9; j_gene: TRBJ2-1; abundance: many; d_gene: -; CDR3aa: CASSFGPPGGRGIYNEQFF; CDR3nt: TGTGCCAGCAGCTTCGGCCCCCCCGGTGGGAGGGGGATATACAATGAGCAGTTCTTC
v_gene: TRBV5-1; j_gene: TRBJ1-4; abundance: many; d_gene: -; CDR3aa: CASSHYGTPATNEKLFF; CDR3nt: TGCGCCAGCAGCCATTACGGGACACCTGCAACTAATGAAAAACTGTTTTTT
v_gene: TRBV18; j_gene: TRBJ2-3; abundance: many; d_gene: -; CDR3aa: CASSPSEPTDTQYF; CDR3nt: TGTGCCAGCTCACCCTCAGAACCCACAGATACGCAGTATTTT
v_gene: TRBV6-1; j_gene: TRBJ1-1; abundance: many; d_gene: TRBD1; CDR3aa: CATRGTLNTEAFF; CDR3nt: TGTGCCACCAGGGGGACTTTGAACACTGAAGCTTTCTTT
v_gene: TRBV28; j_gene: TRBJ1-5; abundance: -; d_gene: -; CDR3aa: CASSQGYQPQHF; CDR3nt: TGTGCCAGCAGTCAGGGTTATCAGCCCCAGCATTTT
v_gene: TRBV5-1; j_gene: TRBJ2-5; abundance: many; d_gene: -; CDR3aa: CASSRGTNQETQYF; CDR3nt: TGCGCCAGCAGTCGCGGGACGAACCAAGAGACCCAGTACTTC
v_gene: TRBV6-2/TRBV6-3; j_gene: TRBJ2-1; abundance: -; d_gene: -; CDR3aa: CASSEVLNLGEQFF; CDR3nt: TGTGCCAGCAGTGAAGTACTTAATCTTGGTGAGCAGTTCTTC
v_gene: TRBV27; j_gene: TRBJ2-1; abundance: many; d_gene: TRBD2; CDR3aa: CASSLLLAGGYNEQFF; CDR3nt: TGTGCCAGCAGTTTATTACTAGCGGGAGGGTACAATGAGCAGTTCTTC
v_gene: TRBV10-3; j_gene: TRBJ1-1; abundance: many; d_gene: -; CDR3aa: CAISENSGNTEAFF; CDR3nt: TGTGCCATCAGTGAGAACTCGGGGAACACTGAAGCTTTCTTT
v_gene: TRBV20-1; j_gene: TRBJ2-3; abundance: many; d_gene: -; CDR3aa: CSARGWELDTQYF; CDR3nt: TGCAGTGCTAGGGGGTGGGAGTTGGATACGCAGTATTTT
v_gene: TRBV19; j_gene: TRBJ2-1; abundance: few; d_gene: TRBD2; CDR3aa: CASSKGLAVDEQFF; CDR3nt: TGTGCCAGTAGCAAAGGACTAGCCGTCGATGAGCAGTTCTTC
v_gene: TRBV3-1; j_gene: TRBJ2-3; abundance: -; d_gene: -; CDR3aa: CASSQGGANGDTQYF; CDR3nt: TGTGCCAGCAGCCAAGGGGGGGCGAATGGAGATACGCAGTATTTT
v_gene: TRBV5-1; j_gene: TRBJ2-3; abundance: many; d_gene: TRBD2; CDR3aa: CASSLIAGGTDTQYF; CDR3nt: TGCGCCAGCAGCTTGATTGCGGGAGGGACAGATACGCAGTATTTT
v_gene: TRBV24-1; j_gene: TRBJ2-3; abundance: many; d_gene: -; CDR3aa: CATSDRTGTDTDTQYF; CDR3nt: TGTGCCACCAGTGATCGAACCGGGACCGACACAGATACGCAGTATTTT
v_gene: TRBV9; j_gene: TRBJ2-3; abundance: -; d_gene: TRBD2; CDR3aa: CASSVALASGSTDTQYF; CDR3nt: TGTGCCAGCAGCGTAGCTCTGGCTAGCGGCTCCACAGATACGCAGTATTTT
v_gene: TRBV4-3; j_gene: TRBJ1-1; abundance: few; d_gene: -; CDR3aa: CASSQDWGNTEAFF; CDR3nt: TGCGCCAGCAGCCAAGATTGGGGGAACACTGAAGCTTTCTTT
v_gene: TRBV7-9; j_gene: TRBJ2-1; abundance: many; d_gene: TRBD2; CDR3aa: CASSFSGKQNEQFF; CDR3nt: TGTGCCAGCAGCTTTAGCGGGAAACAGAATGAGCAGTTCTTC
v_gene: TRBV4-3; j_gene: TRBJ2-3; abundance: -; d_gene: TRBD2; CDR3aa: CASSQDLVGGSRDTQYF; CDR3nt: TGCGCCAGCAGCCAAGACTTGGTCGGCGGGAGTAGGGATACGCAGTATTTT
v_gene: TRBV7-9; j_gene: TRBJ2-1; abundance: -; d_gene: TRBD1; CDR3aa: CASSLDRGGRRNEQFF; CDR3nt: TGTGCCAGCAGCTTAGACAGGGGCGGTAGGCGGAATGAGCAGTTCTTC
v_gene: TRBV6-1; j_gene: TRBJ2-7; abundance: many; d_gene: -; CDR3aa: CASTSYGTPPYEQYF; CDR3nt: TGTGCCAGCACCTCCTACGGGACACCCCCCTACGAGCAGTACTTC
v_gene: TRBV2; j_gene: TRBJ1-1; abundance: -; d_gene: -; CDR3aa: CASSEGQILGAFF; CDR3nt: TGTGCCAGCAGTGAAGGACAGATTCTTGGAGCTTTCTTT
v_gene: TRBV12-3/TRBV12-4; j_gene: TRBJ2-5; abundance: few; d_gene: TRBD1; CDR3aa: CASSLSTGGRETQYF; CDR3nt: TGTGCCAGCAGTTTATCGACAGGGGGCCGGGAGACCCAGTACTTC
v_gene: TRBV19; j_gene: TRBJ2-1; abundance: many; d_gene: TRBD2; CDR3aa: CASSMTSGSYNEQFF; CDR3nt: TGTGCCAGTAGTATGACTAGCGGGAGCTACAATGAGCAGTTCTTC
v_gene: TRBV7-3; j_gene: TRBJ2-7; abundance: many; d_gene: TRBD2; CDR3aa: CASSSPGTSLYEQYF; CDR3nt: TGTGCCAGCAGTTCTCCCGGGACTAGTCTCTACGAGCAGTACTTC
v_gene: TRBV20-1; j_gene: TRBJ2-1; abundance: many; d_gene: TRBD2; CDR3aa: CSARDRGSGRTRSYNEQFF; CDR3nt: TGCAGTGCTAGAGATCGTGGTAGCGGGAGGACCCGCTCCTACAATGAGCAGTTCTTC
v_gene: TRBV3-1; j_gene: TRBJ2-5; abundance: many; d_gene: -; CDR3aa: CASSPVGGRETQYF; CDR3nt: TGTGCCAGCAGCCCGGTGGGGGGCCGAGAGACCCAGTACTTC
v_gene: TRBV28; j_gene: TRBJ1-5; abundance: many; d_gene: TRBD1; CDR3aa: CASSLWSGGLLSISNQPQHF; CDR3nt: TGTGCCAGCAGTTTATGGTCAGGGGGCCTCCTCTCTATTAGCAATCAGCCCCAGCATTTT
v_gene: TRBV6-5; j_gene: TRBJ2-2; abundance: -; d_gene: -; CDR3aa: CASSNSPNTGELFF; CDR3nt: TGTGCCAGCAGTAACTCCCCCAACACCGGGGAGCTGTTTTTT
v_gene: TRBV10-3; j_gene: TRBJ2-7; abundance: many; d_gene: -; CDR3aa: CAISESYEASGWSSYEQYF; CDR3nt: TGTGCCATCAGTGAGTCTTACGAGGCTTCGGGGTGGAGCTCCTACGAGCAGTACTTC
v_gene: TRBV28; j_gene: TRBJ2-5; abundance: many; d_gene: TRBD2; CDR3aa: CASLSGERETQYF; CDR3nt: TGTGCCAGCCTCAGCGGGGAGCGAGAGACCCAGTACTTC
v_gene: TRBV13; j_gene: TRBJ2-6; abundance: many; d_gene: TRBD1; CDR3aa: CASSFGTGTGANVLTF; CDR3nt: TGTGCCAGCAGCTTCGGGACAGGGACTGGGGCCAACGTCCTGACTTTC
v_gene: TRBV3-1; j_gene: TRBJ2-1; abundance: many; d_gene: -; CDR3aa: CASSGAGHSYNEQFF; CDR3nt: TGTGCCAGCAGCGGAGCGGGACACTCCTACAATGAGCAGTTCTTC
v_gene: TRBV20-1; j_gene: TRBJ1-2; abundance: -; d_gene: -; CDR3aa: CSARTLNPTVGDGYTF; CDR3nt: TGCAGTGCTAGGACCTTAAATCCGACAGTGGGAGATGGCTACACCTTC
v_gene: TRBV18; j_gene: TRBJ1-2; abundance: many; d_gene: -; CDR3aa: CASSPGAGRQVNGYTF; CDR3nt: TGTGCCAGCTCACCAGGAGCAGGCCGCCAAGTGAATGGCTACACCTTC
v_gene: TRBV5-1; j_gene: TRBJ2-1; abundance: many; d_gene: -; CDR3aa: CASSLAGQAGPYNEQFF; CDR3nt: TGCGCCAGCAGCTTGGCCGGGCAAGCGGGTCCCTACAATGAGCAGTTCTTC
v_gene: TRBV29-1; j_gene: TRBJ2-7; abundance: many; d_gene: TRBD2; CDR3aa: CSVEPGLAGLTYEQYF; CDR3nt: TGCAGCGTTGAGCCGGGACTAGCGGGACTCACCTACGAGCAGTACTTC
v_gene: TRBV6-2/TRBV6-3; j_gene: TRBJ2-1; abundance: -; d_gene: -; CDR3aa: CASSYGVADSYNEQFF; CDR3nt: TGTGCCAGCAGTTACGGGGTAGCGGACTCCTACAATGAGCAGTTCTTC
v_gene: TRBV10-3; j_gene: TRBJ1-1; abundance: few; d_gene: -; CDR3aa: CAISAQDNLAFF; CDR3nt: TGTGCCATCAGTGCCCAGGACAATCTAGCTTTCTTT
v_gene: TRBV6-1; j_gene: TRBJ1-4; abundance: few; d_gene: -; CDR3aa: CASSWGRDEKLFF; CDR3nt: TGTGCCAGCTCATGGGGCCGGGATGAAAAACTGTTTTTT
v_gene: TRBV7-9; j_gene: TRBJ1-2; abundance: -; d_gene: -; CDR3aa: CASSDLFTGRGYTF; CDR3nt: TGTGCCAGCAGCGACCTCTTTACCGGGCGTGGCTACACCTTC
v_gene: TRBV2; j_gene: TRBJ1-5; abundance: -; d_gene: -; CDR3aa: CASSGMGVFQPQHF; CDR3nt: TGTGCCAGCAGCGGAATGGGGGTGTTTCAGCCCCAGCATTTT
v_gene: TRBV5-6; j_gene: TRBJ1-4; abundance: -; d_gene: TRBD1; CDR3aa: CASSLGGQATNEKLFF; CDR3nt: TGTGCCAGCAGCTTAGGAGGACAGGCAACTAATGAAAAACTGTTTTTT
v_gene: TRBV2; j_gene: TRBJ2-1; abundance: many; d_gene: TRBD1; CDR3aa: CASTPDRGRPNEQFF; CDR3nt: TGTGCCAGCACCCCGGACAGGGGGCGTCCGAATGAGCAGTTCTTC
v_gene: TRBV20-1; j_gene: TRBJ1-3; abundance: -; d_gene: -; CDR3aa: CSARPPTGSGNTIYF; CDR3nt: TGCAGTGCAAGACCCCCGACAGGCTCTGGAAACACCATATATTTT
v_gene: TRBV28; j_gene: TRBJ2-1; abundance: many; d_gene: TRBD2; CDR3aa: CASSLWMGLAHSYNEQFF; CDR3nt: TGTGCCAGCAGTTTATGGATGGGACTAGCGCACTCCTACAATGAGCAGTTCTTC
v_gene: TRBV11-2; j_gene: TRBJ2-1; abundance: many; d_gene: -; CDR3aa: CASTNSRGGGSSYNEQFF; CDR3nt: TGTGCCAGCACGAACTCCAGAGGGGGGGGAAGCTCCTACAATGAGCAGTTCTTC
v_gene: TRBV27; j_gene: TRBJ1-2; abundance: many; d_gene: TRBD1; CDR3aa: CASSLSQPGQGYGYTF; CDR3nt: TGTGCCAGCAGTTTATCACAACCGGGACAGGGATATGGCTACACCTTC
v_gene: TRBV5-1; j_gene: TRBJ2-5; abundance: -; d_gene: -; CDR3aa: CASSLALGKGETQYF; CDR3nt: TGCGCCAGCAGCTTGGCTTTGGGGAAGGGAGAGACCCAGTACTTC
v_gene: TRBV29-1; j_gene: TRBJ2-6; abundance: few; d_gene: -; CDR3aa: CSVAPRAGANVLTF; CDR3nt: TGCAGCGTTGCGCCTAGAGCTGGGGCCAACGTCCTGACTTTC
v_gene: TRBV15; j_gene: TRBJ1-1; abundance: few; d_gene: -; CDR3aa: CATSWTDGTEAFF; CDR3nt: TGTGCCACCAGCTGGACAGATGGGACTGAAGCTTTCTTT
v_gene: TRBV29-1; j_gene: TRBJ2-3; abundance: many; d_gene: -; CDR3aa: CSVNNDGSTDTQYF; CDR3nt: TGCAGCGTAAATAACGACGGTAGCACAGATACGCAGTATTTT
v_gene: TRBV28; j_gene: TRBJ1-2; abundance: -; d_gene: -; CDR3aa: CASTKPGHYGYTF; CDR3nt: TGTGCCAGCACGAAGCCCGGACACTACGGCTACACCTTC
v_gene: TRBV19; j_gene: TRBJ2-4; abundance: -; d_gene: TRBD2; CDR3aa: CASSSRPGGKDKNIQYF; CDR3nt: TGTGCCAGTAGTTCACGACCGGGGGGGAAAGACAAAAACATTCAGTACTTC